This record looks at one TCR beta chain sequence and its context. Clones were sequenced by immunoSEQ multiplex PCR, and TCRdb holds only the in-frame ones, with some missing. The data show about 87,000 clones, 70% to 90% seen once. The data were obtained in a study of blood T cell repertoires in COVID-19. Study summary: Sources were T cells, B-cell-depleted T cells, or PBMCs; the material itself was cDNA or gDNA.

The CDR3 covers 13 residues. The V and J ends lost 1 base and 2 bases respectively, with 5 bases between them. Germline values: CDR1 SGHAT, CDR2 FQNNGV. The chain combines TRBV11-2 with TRBJ1-1; TRBD1 is a possible D gene (5 bases). Specimen: peripheral blood. This TCR derives from a woman aged 80 or over with COVID-19, enrolled during active disease. Here the CDR3 DNA reads TGTGCCAGCAGCTTAGGGACAAACACTGAAGCTTTCTTT. It is translated as CASSLGTNTEAFF.